Below, 23 T cell receptor beta chains from the same sample are listed, as sequenced in a study of T cells in Graves' hyperthyroidism and ophthalmopathy. RNA transcripts yielded amplified TCR beta CDR3 regions. During a first-round RT-PCR of the TCR CDR3, the HTBI primer set was used. TCRdb called the multiplex PCR reads again in MiXCR, with one record for every CDR3 protein. Of 250,000 to 300,000 distinct CDR3 sequences listed, roughly an eighth were seen once; the top ten hold roughly 7.9%. The sample consisted of blood. The receptors stem from a woman between 35 and 50 years old with Graves' hyperthyroidism.

As regards this clonotype: No DNA is shown, since the ends of the CDR3 on it are uncertain; the CDR3 is the one TCRdb lists. This chain uses TRBV4-2 with TRBJ1-1; TRBD1 was called by the table and not checked on the DNA. Inclusive of both ends, the CDR3 amounts to 15 amino acids. CDR1 is LGHNA, CDR2 YNFKEQ, per germline. CDR3 sequence reads: CASSQVGTGNTEASF.

In its sample, this clonotype was seen a few times. V usage is TRBV19 and J usage is TRBJ2-7, with unresolved D. This CDR3 contains 14 residues. The V end lost 5 bases, the J end lost 6 bases, and 17 bases lay between the germline ends. Per the germline V gene, CDR1 is LNHDA and CDR2 is SQIVND (reference sequence). In nucleotides, the CDR3 is TGTGCCAGTAGTCCGAACAGTATTTTCGTCGAGCAGTACTTC. As protein: CASSPNSIFVEQYF.

Many counts were recorded for this clonotype. The V call is TRBV20-1, the J call TRBJ1-5; possibly TRBD1 for D (5 bases). The CDR3 totals 14 residues. V shed 5 bases and J shed 5 bases, with 16 bases lying between them. Germline loops: CDR1 DFQATT, CDR2 SNEGSKA (reference sequence). CDR3 in DNA: TGCAGTGCTCCGGCCGGGACGGGGCATCAGCCCCAGCATTTT. Encoded protein: CSAPAGTGHQPQHF.

The chain couples TRBV27 to TRBJ2-3; D may be TRBD1 (5 bases). The CDR3 contains 16 residues. CDR1 and CDR2 (germline): MNHEY, SMNVEV (reference sequence). Deletions cut 0 bases from V and 0 bases from J, with 10 bases between. Here the CDR3 DNA reads TGTGCCAGCAGTTTATCGGTCACAGGCAGCACAGATACGCAGTATTTT. Its protein product is CASSLSVTGSTDTQYF.

Many counts were recorded for this clonotype. The genes are TRBV27 and TRBJ2-1, with 8 bases fitting TRBD1. CDR1 and CDR2 from the germline V gene are MNHEY and SMNVEV (reference sequence). Trimming took 6 bases from V and 5 from J; bases not matched to a gene: 9. The CDR3 contains 15 residues. The CDR3: CASRSGQANNNEQFF. CDR3 DNA: TGTGCCAGCAGGTCGGGACAGGCGAATAACAATGAGCAGTTCTTC.

This chain joins TRBV12-3 or TRBV12-4 and TRBJ2-1; D tentatively fits TRBD1 or TRBD2 (5 bases each). The CDR3 is made up of 15 amino acids. Trimming removed 0 bases from V and 6 bases from J, with 12 bases in between. The chain's CDR3 is CASSLAGEWGNEQFF. CDR3 nucleotide sequence: TGTGCCAGCAGTTTAGCGGGGGAGTGGGGCAATGAGCAGTTCTTC.

This clonotype was recorded at least ten times. This chain connects TRBV7-6 to TRBJ2-1; D is possibly TRBD1 (5 bases). The germline V and J ends were trimmed by 8 bases and 2 bases, with 16 bases remaining between them. Germline V CDR1 and CDR2: SGHVS, FNYEAQ. This CDR3 spans 15 amino acids. The CDR3 sequence: CASGPLATAYNEQFF. CDR3 in DNA: TGTGCCAGCGGCCCCTTGGCGACAGCCTACAATGAGCAGTTCTTC.

This clonotype was counted a few times. The chain is built from TRBV7-9 and TRBJ2-7; 12 bases align to TRBD1. Germline values: CDR1 SEHNR, CDR2 FQNEAQ (reference sequence). This CDR3 region has 16 residues. Losses at the gene ends were 5 bases for V and 0 bases for J; bases not matched to a gene: 5. The chain's CDR3 is CASSLGQGAFSYEQYF. CDR3 DNA: TGTGCCAGCAGCCTGGGACAGGGGGCCTTCTCCTACGAGCAGTACTTC.

This clonotype was recorded many times. The rearrangement links TRBV6-2 or TRBV6-3 to TRBJ2-3; D unclear. The CDR3 is 16 amino acids. Germline V gene lookup returns CDR1 MNHEY and CDR2 SVGEGT. V lost 0 bases, J lost 3 bases, and 13 bases lay in between. CDR3 residues: CASSYSPEDLTDTQYF. The CDR3 coding sequence is TGTGCCAGCAGTTACTCGCCAGAGGATTTGACAGATACGCAGTATTTT.

This clonotype was seen repeatedly, ten times or more. V is TRBV20-1 and J is TRBJ2-2, with a tentative D call TRBD2 (6 bases). V lost 0 bases and J lost 4, with 18 bases in between. CDR3 length equals 17 residues. Germline CDR1 reads DFQATT; CDR2 reads SNEGSKA (reference sequence). The CDR3 region is CSARDRWASDLTGELFF. The CDR3 DNA follows: TGCAGTGCTAGAGATCGGTGGGCTAGCGACCTCACCGGGGAGCTGTTTTTT.

The chain couples TRBV19 to TRBJ2-7; D call uncertain. Trimming pared 4 bases from V and 4 bases from J, leaving 5 bases between. Germline V gene data show CDR1 as LNHDA and CDR2 as SQIVND (reference sequence). The CDR3 is 11 amino acids. The CDR3 sequence: CASSNLYEQYF. Here the CDR3 DNA reads TGTGCCAGTAGTAACCTTTACGAGCAGTACTTC.

There are a few counts of this clonotype. The rearrangement uses TRBV18 and TRBJ2-1; TRBD2 aligns across 8 bases. V lost 4 bases and J lost 8; bases outside the gene matches: 16. Germline V CDR1 and CDR2: KGHSH, LQKENI. This CDR3 comprises 17 residues. The CDR3 loop reads CASSRYPGLAGLDEQFF. CDR3 DNA: TGTGCCAGCTCACGCTACCCGGGGCTAGCGGGCCTCGATGAGCAGTTCTTC.

The table lists this clonotype with a few counts. The chain couples TRBV19 to TRBJ1-2, with 7 bases fitting TRBD1. The CDR3 consists of 13 residues. V dropped 6 bases and J dropped 7; count of bases not matched to a gene: 8. The germline V gene encodes CDR1 LNHDA and CDR2 SQIVND (reference sequence). CDR3 in DNA: TGTGCCAGTAGCCCCGGGACAGAAGGTGGCTACACCTTC. Protein product: CASSPGTEGGYTF.

This clonotype was detected ten times or more. The chain uses TRBV12-3 or TRBV12-4 and TRBJ1-1; D remains ambiguous. CDR3 length equals 14 residues. The V end was cut by 2 bases, the J end by 3 bases, with 10 bases between. DNA for the CDR3: TGTGCCAGCAGTTTAACCAGTGGGGACACTGAAGCTTTCTTT. Translation gives CASSLTSGDTEAFF.

Many counts were recorded for this clonotype. The chain links TRBV6-6 to TRBJ1-5; D uncertain. This CDR3 spans 13 amino acids. Per the germline V gene, CDR1 is MNHNY and CDR2 is SVGAGI (reference sequence). Trimming took 2 bases from V and 5 from J, leaving 7 bases between them. The CDR3 here is CASSYGDHQPQHF. The DNA of the CDR3 is TGTGCCAGCAGTTACGGAGACCATCAGCCCCAGCATTTT.

This clonotype was detected ten times or more. V and J are TRBV2 and TRBJ2-1, with D perhaps TRBD2 (5 bases). The CDR3 sequence is 14 residues long. The V and J ends lost 5 bases and 0 bases respectively, with 8 bases between them. Germline assignment: CDR1 SNHLY and CDR2 FYNNEI. CDR3 sequence (DNA): TGTGCCAGCAGTCTGGGGAGCTCCTACAATGAGCAGTTCTTC. Amino acid sequence: CASSLGSSYNEQFF.

CDR3 protein: CSATLTDYNEQFF. DNA of the CDR3: TGCAGTGCCACCTTGACAGATTACAATGAGCAGTTCTTC. V usage is TRBV20-1 and J usage is TRBJ2-1, with D perhaps TRBD1 (5 bases). CDR3 length: 13 amino acids. Germline CDR1 is DFQATT and CDR2 is SNEGSKA (reference sequence). V was cut by 6 bases and J by 4 bases, with 13 bases left in between.

This clonotype was found many times. The chain joins TRBV12-3 or TRBV12-4 to TRBJ2-1, with D maybe TRBD1 (5 bases). This CDR3 spans 17 amino acids. V was clipped by 1 base and J by 3 bases, with 16 bases between them. CDR3 protein: CASSLEFRGYGYNEQFF. DNA for the CDR3: TGTGCCAGCAGTTTAGAATTTAGGGGCTACGGCTACAATGAGCAGTTCTTC.

The chain couples TRBV5-6 to TRBJ2-7; 7 bases align to TRBD1. The CDR3 has 15 amino acids. V was pared by 4 bases and J by 0 bases, with 7 bases of the junction left unmatched. The germline V gene has CDR1 SGHDT and CDR2 YYEEEE. The CDR3 sequence is CASSPRTGRSYEQYF. The CDR3, as DNA: TGTGCCAGCAGCCCAAGGACAGGCCGCTCCTACGAGCAGTACTTC.

This clonotype was detected many times. The gene calls are TRBV2 and TRBJ2-7; 8 nucleotides align to TRBD1. The CDR3 consists of 14 residues. The V and J ends lost 6 bases and 6 bases, in that order; junction bases with no gene match: 10. Germline lookup yields CDR1 SNHLY and CDR2 FYNNEI. The CDR3 here is CASRIQGAETEQYF. The CDR3 bases are TGTGCCAGCAGGATCCAGGGGGCCGAGACCGAGCAGTACTTC.

This clonotype showed up many times. This sequence joins TRBV6-1 and TRBJ2-1, with D tentatively TRBD2 (5 bases). The CDR3 sequence is 16 residues long. V gave up 4 bases and J gave up 0 bases, with 13 bases separating them. In germline, CDR1 is MNHNS, CDR2 SASEGT. DNA of the CDR3: TGTGCCAGCAGTGTGCGAGCGGTGAGCTCCTACAATGAGCAGTTCTTC. Amino acid sequence: CASSVRAVSSYNEQFF.

In this sample, this clonotype turned up many times. The chain uses TRBV5-6 and TRBJ2-7; D is perhaps TRBD1 or TRBD2 (5 bases each). The germline CDR1 and CDR2 sequences are SGHDT and YYEEEE. The CDR3 spans 16 residues. Trimming stripped 4 bases from V and 2 bases from J, with 19 bases between. The chain's CDR3 is CASSLGDLHHAYEQYF. CDR3 sequence (DNA): TGTGCCAGCAGCCTGGGGGACCTACACCATGCCTACGAGCAGTACTTC.

This clonotype was seen at least ten times. The chain combines TRBV28 with TRBJ2-4, with D unclear. Germline-derived CDR1 and CDR2 are MDHEN and SYDVKM. Trimming pared 6 bases from V and 0 bases from J, leaving 9 bases between. The CDR3 extends over 14 amino acids. CDR3 protein: CASSSGIAKNIQYF. The CDR3 DNA sequence: TGTGCCAGCAGCTCCGGCATAGCCAAAAACATTCAGTACTTC.